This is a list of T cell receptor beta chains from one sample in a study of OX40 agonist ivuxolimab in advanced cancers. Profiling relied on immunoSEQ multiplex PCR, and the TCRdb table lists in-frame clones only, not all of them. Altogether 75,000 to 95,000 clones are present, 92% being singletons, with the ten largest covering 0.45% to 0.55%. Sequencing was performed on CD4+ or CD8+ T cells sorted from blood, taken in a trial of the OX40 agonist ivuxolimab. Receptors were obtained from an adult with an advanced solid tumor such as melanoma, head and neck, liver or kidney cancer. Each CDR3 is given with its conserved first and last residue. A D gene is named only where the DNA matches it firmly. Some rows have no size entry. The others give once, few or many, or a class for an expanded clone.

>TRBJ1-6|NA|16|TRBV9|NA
TGTGCCAGCAGCCCCTTCGGGGGGGGAATACATTCACCCCTCCACTTT
CASSPFGGGIHSPLHF
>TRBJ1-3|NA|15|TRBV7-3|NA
TGTGCCAGCAGCTTACAAACAGGAGGGGGAAACACCATATATTTT
CASSLQTGGGNTIYF
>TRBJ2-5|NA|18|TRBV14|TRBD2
TGTGCCAGCAGCCAAGATCTGATCACTAGCGGGAGGCAAGAGACCCAGTACTTC
CASSQDLITSGRQETQYF
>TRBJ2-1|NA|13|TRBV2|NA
TGTGCCAGCAGTATGACAGTCTACAATGAGCAGTTCTTC
CASSMTVYNEQFF
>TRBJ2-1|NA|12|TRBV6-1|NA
TGTGCCAGCAGTGAGAGGGGTTACGAGCAGTTCTTC
CASSERGYEQFF
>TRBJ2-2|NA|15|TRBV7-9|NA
TGTGCCAGCAGCTTATTCGAAACAAACACCGGGGAGCTGTTTTTT
CASSLFETNTGELFF
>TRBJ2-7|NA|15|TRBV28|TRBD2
TGTGCCAGCAGTTTAGGACTAGCGGGAGAGAGGGAGCAGTACTTC
CASSLGLAGEREQYF
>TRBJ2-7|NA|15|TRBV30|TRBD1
TGTGCCTGGAGTGTCACAGGGGGCGTGGGTTACGAGCAGTACTTC
CAWSVTGGVGYEQYF
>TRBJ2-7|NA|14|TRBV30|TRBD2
TGTGCCTGGAGCGAGGGACTAGCGGGACGCGAGCAGTACTTC
CAWSEGLAGREQYF
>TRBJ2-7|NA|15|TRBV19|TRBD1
TGTGCCAGTAGTAGATACCGGGACAGATTCTACGAGCAGTACTTC
CASSRYRDRFYEQYF
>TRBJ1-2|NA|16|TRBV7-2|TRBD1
TGTGCCAGCAGCTTAGTGGGGACAGGGGGCAACTATGGCTACACCTTC
CASSLVGTGGNYGYTF
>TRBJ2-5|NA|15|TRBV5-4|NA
TGTGCCAGCAGCTTGCCGGGACGGTTCCAAGAGACCCAGTACTTC
CASSLPGRFQETQYF
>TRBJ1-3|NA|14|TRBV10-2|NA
TGCGCCAGCAGTGGGACAGACACTGGAAACACCATATATTTT
CASSGTDTGNTIYF
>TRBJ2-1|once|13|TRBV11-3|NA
TGTGCCAGCAGCCCGGGGGTGGGACATGAGCAGTTCTTC
CASSPGVGHEQFF
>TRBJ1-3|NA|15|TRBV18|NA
TGTGCCAGCTCACCCTCCCAGGGCTCTGGAAACACCATATATTTT
CASSPSQGSGNTIYF
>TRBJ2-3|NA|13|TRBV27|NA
TGTGCCAGCAGGCCGGACAGTTCAGATACGCAGTATTTT
CASRPDSSDTQYF
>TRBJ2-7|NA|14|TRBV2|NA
TGTGCCAGCAGTGAAGGAGACTGGGCACTCGAGCAGTACTTC
CASSEGDWALEQYF
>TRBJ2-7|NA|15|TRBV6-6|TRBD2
TGTGCCAGCAAAGGGTTGACTAGCGGGAGATACGAGCAGTACTTC
CASKGLTSGRYEQYF
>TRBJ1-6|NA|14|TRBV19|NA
TGTGCCAGTAGTATGGGCTTTTCGAGCTCACCCCTCCACTTT
CASSMGFSSSPLHF
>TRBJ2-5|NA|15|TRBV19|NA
TGTGCCAGTAGTATGGTCGTGCAGAAACAAGAGACCCAGTACTTC
CASSMVVQKQETQYF
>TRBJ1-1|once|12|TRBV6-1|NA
TGTGCCAGCAGTTTGGGGAAGACTGAAGCTTTCTTT
CASSLGKTEAFF